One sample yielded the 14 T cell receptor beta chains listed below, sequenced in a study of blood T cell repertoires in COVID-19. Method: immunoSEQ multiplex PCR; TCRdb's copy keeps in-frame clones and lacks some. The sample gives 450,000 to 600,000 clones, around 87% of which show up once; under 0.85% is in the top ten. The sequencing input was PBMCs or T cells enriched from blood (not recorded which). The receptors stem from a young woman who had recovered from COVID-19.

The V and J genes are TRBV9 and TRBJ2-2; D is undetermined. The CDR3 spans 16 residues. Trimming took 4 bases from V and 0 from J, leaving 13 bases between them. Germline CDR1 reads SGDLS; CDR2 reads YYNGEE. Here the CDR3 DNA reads TGTGCCAGCAGCCCCGAGGTGGCCGCGAACACCGGGGAGCTGTTTTTT. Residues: CASSPEVAANTGELFF.

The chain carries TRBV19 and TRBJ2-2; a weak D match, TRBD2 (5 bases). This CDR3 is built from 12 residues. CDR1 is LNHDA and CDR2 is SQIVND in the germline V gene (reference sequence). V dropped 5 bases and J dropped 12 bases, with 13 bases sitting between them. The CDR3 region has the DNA TGTGCCAGTAGTTGGGAGAGAGGGAAGCTGTTTTTT. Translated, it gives CASSWERGKLFF.

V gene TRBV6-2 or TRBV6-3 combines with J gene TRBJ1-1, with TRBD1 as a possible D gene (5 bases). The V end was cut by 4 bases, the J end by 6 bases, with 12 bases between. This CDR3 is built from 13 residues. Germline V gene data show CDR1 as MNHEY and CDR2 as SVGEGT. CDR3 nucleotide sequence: TGTGCCAGCAGTTGGGCAGGGAATCCTGAAGCTTTCTTT. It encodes CASSWAGNPEAFF.

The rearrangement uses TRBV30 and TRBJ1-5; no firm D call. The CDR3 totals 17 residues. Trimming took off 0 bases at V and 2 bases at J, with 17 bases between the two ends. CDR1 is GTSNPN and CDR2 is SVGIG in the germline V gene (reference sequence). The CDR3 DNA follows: TGTGCCTGGAGTGTAAACGGGAATTATTGGGGCAATCAGCCCCAGCATTTT. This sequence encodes CAWSVNGNYWGNQPQHF.

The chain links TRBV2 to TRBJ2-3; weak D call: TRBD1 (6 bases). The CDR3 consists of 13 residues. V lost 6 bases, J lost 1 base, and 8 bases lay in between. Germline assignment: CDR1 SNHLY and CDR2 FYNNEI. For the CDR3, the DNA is TGTGCCAGCAGGGGGGCCGGCACAGATACGCAGTATTTT. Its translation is CASRGAGTDTQYF. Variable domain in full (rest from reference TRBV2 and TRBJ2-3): EPEVTQTPSHQVTQMGQEVILRCVPISNHLYFYWYRQILGQKVEFLVSFYNNEISEKSEIFDDQFSVERPDGSNFTLKIRSTKLEDSAMYFCASRGAGTDTQYFGPGTRLTVL.

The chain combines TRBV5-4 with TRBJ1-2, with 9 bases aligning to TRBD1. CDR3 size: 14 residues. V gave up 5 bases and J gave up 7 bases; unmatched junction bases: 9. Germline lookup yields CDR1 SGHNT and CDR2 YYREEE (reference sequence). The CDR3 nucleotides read TGTGCCAGCAGGGTGGGACAGGGTACAGGTGGCTACACCTTC. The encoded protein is CASRVGQGTGGYTF.

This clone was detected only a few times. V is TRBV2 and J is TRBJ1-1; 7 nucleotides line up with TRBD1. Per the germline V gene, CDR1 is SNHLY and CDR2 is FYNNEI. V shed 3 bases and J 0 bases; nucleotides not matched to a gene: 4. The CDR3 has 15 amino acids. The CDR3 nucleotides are TGTGCCAGCAGTGAGTTAGGGACAGTGAACACTGAAGCTTTCTTT. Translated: CASSELGTVNTEAFF.

The CDR3 DNA reads as TGTGCCAGCAGCCGGGACAGCCCCCCGGGGACCTTC. This translates into CASSRDSPPGTF. The rearrangement links TRBV7-9 to TRBJ1-2; TRBD1 aligns across 7 bases. This CDR3 spans 12 amino acids. V shed 5 bases, J shed 14 bases, and the junction held 11 bases outside the gene matches. The germline CDR1 and CDR2 sequences are SEHNR and FQNEAQ (reference sequence).

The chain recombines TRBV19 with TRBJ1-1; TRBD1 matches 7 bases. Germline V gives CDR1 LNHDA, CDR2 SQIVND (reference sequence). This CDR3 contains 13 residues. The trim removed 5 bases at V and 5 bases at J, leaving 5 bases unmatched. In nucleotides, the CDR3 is TGTGCCAGTAGTGCCCAACAGGGGACTGAAGCTTTCTTT. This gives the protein CASSAQQGTEAFF.

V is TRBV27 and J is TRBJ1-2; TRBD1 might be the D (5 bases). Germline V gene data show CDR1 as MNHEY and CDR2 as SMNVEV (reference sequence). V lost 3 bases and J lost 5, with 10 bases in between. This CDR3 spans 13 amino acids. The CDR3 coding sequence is TGTGCCAGCAGTTTGAGGCAGGGTTATGGCTACACCTTC. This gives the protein CASSLRQGYGYTF.

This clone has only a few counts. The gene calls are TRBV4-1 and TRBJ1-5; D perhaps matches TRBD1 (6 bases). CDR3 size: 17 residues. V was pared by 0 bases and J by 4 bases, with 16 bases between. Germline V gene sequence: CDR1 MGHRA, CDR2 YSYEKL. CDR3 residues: CASSQDGAAGDNQPQHF. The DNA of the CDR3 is TGCGCCAGCAGCCAAGATGGGGCGGCAGGGGATAATCAGCCCCAGCATTTT.

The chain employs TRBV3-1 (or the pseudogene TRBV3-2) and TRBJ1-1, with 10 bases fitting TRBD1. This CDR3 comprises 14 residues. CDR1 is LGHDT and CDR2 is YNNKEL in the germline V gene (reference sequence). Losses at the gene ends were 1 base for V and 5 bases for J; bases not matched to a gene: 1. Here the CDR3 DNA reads TGTGCCAGCAGCCAAGGGACAGGGGGTACTGAAGCTTTCTTT. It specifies CASSQGTGGTEAFF.

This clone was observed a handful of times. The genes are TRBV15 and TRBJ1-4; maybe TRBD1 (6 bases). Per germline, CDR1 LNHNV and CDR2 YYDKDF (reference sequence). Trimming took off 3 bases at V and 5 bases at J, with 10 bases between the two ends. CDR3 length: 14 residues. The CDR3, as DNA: TGTGCCACCAGCAGTAACAGGGAGAATGAAAAACTGTTTTTT. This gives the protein CATSSNRENEKLFF.

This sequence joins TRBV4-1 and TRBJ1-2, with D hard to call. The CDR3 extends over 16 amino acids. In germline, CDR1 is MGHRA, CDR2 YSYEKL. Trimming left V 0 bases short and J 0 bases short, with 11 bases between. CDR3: CASSQERKGANYGYTF. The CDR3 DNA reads TGCGCCAGCAGCCAAGAAAGGAAGGGAGCTAACTATGGCTACACCTTC.